The clone carrying this TCR beta chain was counted between two and nine times. No antigen is known for it. A sample-barcoded 5' primer and a J-beta primer mix were used in a second PCR of about 6 to 12 cycles. TCRdb used MiXCR to reprocess the 5' RACE reads, holding one entry per CDR3 protein. The data hold about 570,000 distinct CDR3 sequences, with about 25% observed a single time. This sample stems from a study of blood T cells in healthy people across ages. General study points: Per million T cells, TCR beta diversity dropped about linearly as age rose. With donor CMV status unknown, expanded clonotype changes were possibly confounded.

Trimming removed 0 bases at V and 8 bases at J, with 14 bases between. The CDR3 length is 14 residues. Germline V CDR1 and CDR2: SGHRS, YFSETQ. Donation came from healthy Caucasian individuals in Russia who were aged 6 to 90. Isolated per sample were at least 7 million PBMCs. The sequenced sample was blood. The source is a woman in her 70s in good health. V and J are TRBV5-1 and TRBJ1-2; perhaps TRBD1 as D (6 bases). In nucleotides, the CDR3 is TGCGCCAGCAGCTTGGAAGTAGCAGGGGAAGGCTACACCTTC. Translated: CASSLEVAGEGYTF.